This T cell receptor beta chain was found in a study of shared clonotypes between healthy human individuals. Study results and caveats: Sequencing depth was a factor that was expected to affect clonotype sharing among donors.

A word on this clone: Antigen unknown.

Sequencing was performed with immunoSEQ multiplex PCR; in TCRdb, only in-frame clones are kept and a portion is missing. This sample has more than 1,200,000 clones, with 98% found just once. CDR3 length: 17 residues. CDR1 is SEHNR, CDR2 FQNEAQ, per germline (reference sequence). After removal of 5 bases from V and 2 bases from J, the junction contained 12 bases not matched to a gene. Source material: naive CD4+ T cells sorted from blood. Documented subset: CD45RA+ positively selected. This sequence joins TRBV7-9 and TRBJ1-2; 9 positions agree with TRBD1. The clonotype originates from a young man in good health. CDR3 in amino acids: CASSGRQGGARNYGYTF. CDR3 DNA: TGTGCCAGCAGCGGTCGACAGGGGGGTGCCAGGAACTATGGCTACACCTTC.